These 18 T cell receptor beta chains were sequenced from one sample in a study of blood T cell repertoires in COVID-19. Assay: immunoSEQ multiplex PCR; the TCRdb copy retains only in-frame clones and omits some. The table shows about 250,000 clones, with approximately 86% occurring only once. The sequenced sample was peripheral blood. The receptors shown here come from a man aged 80 or over with acute or convalescent COVID-19.

This chain joins TRBV28 and TRBJ2-3; D is undetermined. The germline CDR1 and CDR2 sequences are MDHEN and SYDVKM. Trimming pared 3 bases from V and 2 bases from J, leaving 9 bases between. There are 14 residues in the CDR3. The CDR3 DNA sequence: TGTGCCAGCAGTTTCGATCTATCCACAGATACGCAGTATTTT. Protein sequence: CASSFDLSTDTQYF.

The chain carries TRBV5-4 and TRBJ1-2; 11 bases align to TRBD1. Germline trimming cut 0 bases from V and 4 bases from J; bases unmatched to any gene: 5. This CDR3 has 16 amino acids. CDR1 and CDR2 (germline): SGHNT, YYREEE (reference sequence). In DNA form, the CDR3 reads TGTGCCAGCAGCTTGGACCGGACAGGGGGCGCCTATGGCTACACCTTC. This gives the protein CASSLDRTGGAYGYTF.

The chain links TRBV15 to TRBJ2-1; 10 bases are shared with TRBD2. Germline V CDR1 and CDR2: LNHNV, YYDKDF (reference sequence). The CDR3 is made up of 16 amino acids. The V and J ends lost 3 bases and 8 bases, in that order; junction bases with no gene match: 10. The CDR3 nucleotides read TGTGCCACCAGCAGCAATTTAGCGGGGGGTAAAGATGAGCAGTTCTTC. It codes for CATSSNLAGGKDEQFF.

The chain carries TRBV6-2 or TRBV6-3 and TRBJ1-5; TRBD1 agrees at 9 bases. Germline V gene lookup returns CDR1 MNHEY and CDR2 SVGEGT. With V trimmed by 6 bases and J by 8 bases, 11 bases remained unmatched. This CDR3 contains 15 residues. The CDR3: CASSDRDRAIKPQHF. CDR3 nucleotide sequence: TGTGCCAGCAGCGACAGGGACAGGGCAATCAAGCCCCAGCATTTT.

The CDR3, as DNA: TGTGCCAGCACCAAATCGACTAGCGGGAGGGAAAAGGAGCAGTTCTTC. Protein: CASTKSTSGREKEQFF. The chain has TRBV28 and TRBJ2-1, with 14 bases matching TRBD2. Germline trimming cut 7 bases from V and 10 bases from J; bases unmatched to any gene: 12. Germline V gene lookup returns CDR1 MDHEN and CDR2 SYDVKM. CDR3 length: 16 residues.

J is TRBJ2-2 and V is TRBV24-1; 7 nucleotides match TRBD1. V was pared by 1 base and J by 6 bases, with 7 bases of the junction left unmatched. Germline V gene lookup returns CDR1 KGHDR and CDR2 SFDVKD. This CDR3 is built from 16 residues. CDR3 region: CATSDFVQGVAGELFF. The CDR3 DNA reads TGTGCCACCAGTGATTTTGTTCAGGGGGTCGCCGGGGAGCTGTTTTTT.

This clone was recorded only once. The V call is TRBV7-2, the J call TRBJ2-3; TRBD2 agrees at 13 bases. The germline CDR1 and CDR2 sequences are SGHTA and FQGNSA. V gave up 5 bases and J gave up 6 bases; unmatched junction bases: 11. There are 17 residues in the CDR3. CDR3 sequence reads: CASSTRRTSGRGDTQYF. The CDR3 DNA reads as TGTGCCAGCAGCACTCGAAGGACTAGCGGGAGAGGGGATACGCAGTATTTT.

This clone was seen a single time. Distinct nucleotide sequences in the sample also encode this CDR3. The chain is built from TRBV7-2 and TRBJ2-3; the match to TRBD2 covers 12 bases. The CDR3 sequence is 16 residues long. V lost 5 bases, J lost 1 base, and 4 bases stayed unmatched. The germline V gene encodes CDR1 SGHTA and CDR2 FQGNSA. The DNA for the CDR3 is TGTGCCAGCAGCCCCCTAGCGGGGGGGGGCACAGATACGCAGTATTTT. Protein: CASSPLAGGGTDTQYF.

The rearrangement joins TRBV6-5 to TRBJ1-2; D possibly corresponds to TRBD1 (5 bases). The CDR3 has 13 amino acids. CDR1 is MNHEY and CDR2 is SVGAGI in the germline V gene. Trimming cost V 10 bases and J 3 bases, with 15 bases left between them. CDR3 loop: CATRDSMDYGYTF. The CDR3 region has the DNA TGTGCCACCCGGGACTCGATGGACTATGGCTACACCTTC.

This clone was recorded once. The rearrangement uses TRBV15 and TRBJ2-6; D may be TRBD1 (7 bases). V dropped 0 bases and J dropped 2 bases, with 17 bases sitting between them. This CDR3 comprises 19 residues. Germline V gives CDR1 LNHNV, CDR2 YYDKDF (reference sequence). CDR3 region: CATSRDLQGTGAGANVLTF. The CDR3 nucleotides read TGTGCCACCAGCAGAGACCTACAGGGGACGGGAGCTGGGGCCAACGTCCTGACTTTC. Looking up the rest from reference TRBV15 and TRBJ2-6 gives the full variable domain: DAMVIQNPRYQVTQFGKPVTLSCSQTLNHNVMYWYQQKSSQAPKLLFHYYDKDFNNEADTPDNFQSRRPNTSFCFLDIRSPGLGDTAMYLCATSRDLQGTGAGANVLTFGAGSRLTVL.

This chain joins TRBV11-3 and TRBJ2-7, with D maybe TRBD1 (6 bases). V dropped 9 bases and J dropped 1 base, with 7 bases sitting between them. The CDR3 covers 11 residues. Germline CDR1 reads SGHNT; CDR2 reads YENEEA. CDR3 sequence: CARTGSYEQYF. CDR3 sequence (DNA): TGTGCCAGAACAGGGTCCTACGAGCAGTACTTC.

CDR3 bases: TGCGCCAGCAGCTTGTCGACAGGGTCCTTCGGCTACACCTTC. Amino acids: CASSLSTGSFGYTF. J is TRBJ1-2 and V is TRBV5-1; TRBD1 agrees at 7 bases. This CDR3 region has 14 residues. CDR1 is SGHRS, CDR2 YFSETQ, per germline. V was clipped by 1 base and J by 8 bases; unmatched bases: 8.

The V call is TRBV10-3, the J call TRBJ1-2; 7 nucleotides agree with TRBD1. This CDR3 spans 14 amino acids. Losses at the gene ends were 0 bases for V and 7 bases for J; bases not matched to a gene: 5. Germline-derived CDR1 and CDR2 are ENHRY and SYGVKD. CDR3 region: CAISESRGGAGYTF. CDR3 nucleotide sequence: TGTGCCATCAGTGAGTCACGAGGGGGCGCTGGCTACACCTTC.

This chain connects TRBV7-2 to TRBJ1-3, with 7 nucleotides matching TRBD1. The CDR3 has 15 amino acids. The V gene end was trimmed by 4 bases and the J gene end by 0 bases; junction bases not matched to a gene: 3. Germline V gene lookup returns CDR1 SGHTA and CDR2 FQGNSA. CDR3 loop: CASSSGTVSGNTIYF. The CDR3 region has the DNA TGTGCCAGCAGCTCCGGGACAGTCTCTGGAAACACCATATATTTT.

The DNA of the CDR3 is TGTGCCAGCAGTTTAGGACACAGGGGATCGAATCAGCCCCAGCATTTT. Its protein is CASSLGHRGSNQPQHF. The chain combines TRBV6-2 or TRBV6-3 with TRBJ1-5; 7 bases line up with TRBD1. Germline V gene lookup returns CDR1 MNHEY and CDR2 SVGEGT. V shed 4 bases and J 4 bases; nucleotides not matched to a gene: 10. This CDR3 spans 16 amino acids.

The V gene is TRBV7-6, the J gene TRBJ2-2; D is unclear. Trimming removed 1 base from V and 0 bases from J, with 6 bases in between. The germline gives CDR1 SGHVS, CDR2 FNYEAQ. The CDR3 contains 15 residues. The DNA for the CDR3 is TGTGCCAGCAGCTTAGTTACAGCGAACACCGGGGAGCTGTTTTTT. This sequence encodes CASSLVTANTGELFF.

This chain joins TRBV3-1 (or the pseudogene TRBV3-2) and TRBJ2-7, with D uncertain. Trimming removed 1 base at V and 0 bases at J, with 13 bases between. This CDR3 contains 16 residues. Germline CDR1 reads LGHDT; CDR2 reads YNNKEL (reference sequence). The CDR3 loop reads CASSQVRRHGSYEQYF. For the CDR3, the DNA is TGTGCCAGCAGCCAAGTCCGGCGGCACGGCTCCTACGAGCAGTACTTC.

V usage is TRBV5-4 and J usage is TRBJ2-7; 11 positions match TRBD2. Germline trimming cut 1 base from V and 3 bases from J; bases unmatched to any gene: 6. Germline V gives CDR1 SGHNT, CDR2 YYREEE (reference sequence). The CDR3 is made up of 16 amino acids. The CDR3 loop is CASSLPGTSGFYEQYF. The CDR3, as DNA: TGTGCCAGCAGCTTGCCTGGGACTAGCGGATTCTACGAGCAGTACTTC.